These T cell receptor beta chains were read from a single sample in a study of regulatory T cells in long-lasting Graves disease. TCRdb itself ran the multiplex PCR reads through MiXCR, one entry per CDR3 protein. The data contain a few hundred thousand distinct CDR3 sequences, roughly 15% of them seen just once; the ten biggest clones take up roughly 23%. This sample also belongs to another study, concerning T cells in Graves' hyperthyroidism and ophthalmopathy.

The sample consisted of peripheral blood mononuclear cells (PBMCs), taken at new diagnosis, from a patient treated with antithyroid drugs. The origin of the receptors is a woman younger than 30 with Graves disease. The CDR3 runs from the conserved cysteine through the conserved F or W. The D gene is left open where the match is weak. Clone size is stated in some rows and not others, as once, few, many or a class when expanded.

V: TRBV9; D: NA; size: few; J: TRBJ2-2; CDR3: CASSAGAIGELFF; DNA: TGTGCCAGCAGCGCAGGAGCTATCGGGGAGCTGTTTTTT
V: TRBV5-1; D: TRBD2; size: NA; J: TRBJ2-1; CDR3: CASSSGLAGVSYNEQFF; DNA: TGCGCCAGCAGCAGCGGACTAGCGGGAGTGTCCTACAATGAGCAGTTCTTC
V: TRBV19; D: NA; size: few; J: TRBJ1-5; CDR3: CASSFLDQPQHF; DNA: TGTGCCAGTAGTTTCCTCGATCAGCCCCAGCATTTT
V: TRBV20-1; D: NA; size: many; J: TRBJ1-1; CDR3: CSATGPNTEAFF; DNA: TGCAGTGCAACCGGACCGAACACTGAAGCTTTCTTT
V: TRBV6-1; D: TRBD2; size: many; J: TRBJ2-1; CDR3: CASSEPVAGKYNEQFF; DNA: TGTGCCAGCAGCGAACCCGTAGCGGGAAAATACAATGAGCAGTTCTTC
V: TRBV28; D: TRBD2; size: many; J: TRBJ2-7; CDR3: CASSSLAGGDSYEQYF; DNA: TGTGCCAGCAGTTCATTAGCGGGAGGGGATTCCTACGAGCAGTACTTC
V: TRBV6-1; D: NA; size: NA; J: TRBJ2-4; CDR3: CASLRGSIAKNIQYF; DNA: TGTGCCAGCCTGAGAGGGTCCATAGCCAAAAACATTCAGTACTTC
V: TRBV9; D: NA; size: many; J: TRBJ2-7; CDR3: CASSVGNWEAPYEQYF; DNA: TGTGCCAGCAGCGTTGGGAACTGGGAGGCCCCCTACGAGCAGTACTTC
V: TRBV9; D: TRBD2; size: many; J: TRBJ2-1; CDR3: CASSVGPAGDNNEQFF; DNA: TGTGCCAGCAGCGTAGGACCAGCGGGAGACAACAATGAGCAGTTCTTC
V: TRBV3-1; D: NA; size: few; J: TRBJ1-5; CDR3: CASSQDPGNNQPQHF; DNA: TGTGCCAGCAGCCAAGATCCGGGGAACAATCAGCCCCAGCATTTT
V: TRBV28; D: TRBD2; size: many; J: TRBJ2-5; CDR3: CASSLTSGRAGGETQYF; DNA: TGTGCCAGCAGTTTGACTAGCGGGAGGGCCGGTGGTGAGACCCAGTACTTC
V: TRBV11-2; D: NA; size: many; J: TRBJ2-1; CDR3: CASSYSGTLDNEQFF; DNA: TGTGCCAGCAGCTACTCCGGGACACTCGACAATGAGCAGTTCTTC
V: TRBV5-1; D: TRBD2; size: many; J: TRBJ2-1; CDR3: CASSLEARTSSEQFF; DNA: TGCGCCAGCAGCTTGGAGGCCCGGACTAGCAGTGAGCAGTTCTTC
V: TRBV20-1; D: NA; size: many; J: TRBJ1-1; CDR3: CSALGALWGTEAFF; DNA: TGCAGTGCCTTAGGGGCCTTATGGGGAACTGAAGCTTTCTTT
V: TRBV7-2; D: NA; size: NA; J: TRBJ1-5; CDR3: CASTSPGYSNQPQHF; DNA: TGTGCCAGTACCTCGCCAGGATATAGCAATCAGCCCCAGCATTTT
V: TRBV9; D: NA; size: NA; J: TRBJ1-6; CDR3: CASSVSTASNSPLHF; DNA: TGTGCCAGCAGCGTCTCGACAGCCTCTAATTCACCCCTCCACTTT
V: TRBV27; D: NA; size: many; J: TRBJ1-1; CDR3: CASSLVPNTEAFF; DNA: TGTGCCAGCAGTTTAGTGCCGAACACTGAAGCTTTCTTT
V: TRBV4-3; D: NA; size: NA; J: TRBJ2-1; CDR3: CASSQALGGVHNEQFF; DNA: TGCGCCAGCAGCCAGGCCCTGGGGGGAGTTCACAATGAGCAGTTCTTC
V: TRBV27; D: TRBD2; size: many; J: TRBJ2-1; CDR3: CASSPPPRGLAGYNEQFF; DNA: TGTGCCAGCAGTCCTCCCCCACGGGGACTAGCGGGCTACAATGAGCAGTTCTTC
V: TRBV28; D: TRBD1; size: many; J: TRBJ1-1; CDR3: CASSKTTGFIDTEAFF; DNA: TGTGCCAGCAGTAAGACGACAGGGTTTATAGACACTGAAGCTTTCTTT
V: TRBV10-3; D: NA; size: NA; J: TRBJ2-2; CDR3: CAISEVGLPAGELFF; DNA: TGTGCCATCAGTGAGGTTGGACTCCCCGCCGGGGAGCTGTTTTTT
V: TRBV11-3; D: TRBD2; size: NA; J: TRBJ2-1; CDR3: CASSPGGRGYNEQFF; DNA: TGTGCCAGCAGCCCTGGCGGGAGGGGCTACAATGAGCAGTTCTTC
V: TRBV29-1; D: NA; size: many; J: TRBJ2-1; CDR3: CSSGTPLYNEQFF; DNA: TGCAGCTCCGGGACACCTCTCTACAATGAGCAGTTCTTC
V: TRBV28; D: NA; size: many; J: TRBJ1-2; CDR3: CASITGLPGNGYTF; DNA: TGTGCCAGTATTACAGGTCTACCGGGGAATGGCTACACCTTC
V: TRBV6-5; D: TRBD1; size: many; J: TRBJ2-1; CDR3: CASSYSGTGVFEQFF; DNA: TGTGCCAGCAGTTACTCCGGGACAGGGGTGTTTGAGCAGTTCTTC
V: TRBV20-1; D: TRBD2; size: few; J: TRBJ2-3; CDR3: CSAGTSSSLVDTQYF; DNA: TGCAGTGCTGGGACTAGCTCAAGCCTGGTAGATACGCAGTATTTT
V: TRBV5-4; D: NA; size: few; J: TRBJ2-1; CDR3: CASSLPSGDINEQFF; DNA: TGTGCCAGCAGCTTGCCCAGCGGGGACATAAATGAGCAGTTCTTC
V: TRBV7-2; D: TRBD1; size: NA; J: TRBJ1-1; CDR3: CASRPTGTGRAFF; DNA: TGTGCCAGCAGACCGACCGGGACAGGGAGAGCTTTCTTT
V: TRBV24-1; D: NA; size: many; J: TRBJ1-5; CDR3: CATWWEVRENVNQPQHF; DNA: TGTGCCACCTGGTGGGAGGTTAGGGAGAATGTGAATCAGCCCCAGCATTTT
V: TRBV19; D: TRBD2; size: few; J: TRBJ2-2; CDR3: CASSHRTSGIGGELFF; DNA: TGTGCCAGTAGTCACCGGACTAGCGGGATAGGCGGGGAGCTGTTTTTT
V: TRBV7-8; D: TRBD2; size: many; J: TRBJ2-1; CDR3: CASSLDSGMDEQFF; DNA: TGTGCCAGCAGCTTAGATAGCGGGATGGATGAGCAGTTCTTC
V: TRBV20-1; D: TRBD1; size: few; J: TRBJ2-7; CDR3: CSASRTGNFYEQYF; DNA: TGCAGTGCTAGCCGGACAGGGAATTTCTACGAGCAGTACTTC
V: TRBV3-1; D: NA; size: many; J: TRBJ1-1; CDR3: CASSQQMNTEAFF; DNA: TGTGCCAGCAGCCAACAAATGAACACTGAAGCTTTCTTT
V: TRBV11-3; D: TRBD2; size: NA; J: TRBJ2-1; CDR3: CASSLVAGGPYEQFF; DNA: TGTGCCAGCAGCTTAGTGGCGGGAGGGCCGTATGAGCAGTTCTTC
V: TRBV20-1; D: TRBD1; size: many; J: TRBJ2-5; CDR3: CSARGQDQETQYF; DNA: TGCAGTGCTAGGGGACAGGACCAAGAGACCCAGTACTTC
V: TRBV6-2/TRBV6-3; D: TRBD1; size: many; J: TRBJ2-5; CDR3: CASNYGGQHGETQYF; DNA: TGTGCCAGCAACTATGGGGGACAGCATGGAGAGACCCAGTACTTC
V: TRBV15; D: TRBD1; size: many; J: TRBJ2-5; CDR3: CATSQTGIVSETQYF; DNA: TGTGCCACCAGCCAGACAGGGATAGTTTCTGAGACCCAGTACTTC
V: TRBV30; D: NA; size: many; J: TRBJ2-1; CDR3: CAWSVRRLGRPNNEQFF; DNA: TGTGCCTGGAGTGTACGGAGATTGGGCAGACCCAACAATGAGCAGTTCTTC
V: TRBV2; D: NA; size: many; J: TRBJ1-1; CDR3: CASSDLRGRNEAFF; DNA: TGTGCCAGCAGTGATCTTAGGGGACGAAACGAAGCTTTCTTT
V: TRBV13; D: NA; size: many; J: TRBJ2-1; CDR3: CASSLQGLTYNEQFF; DNA: TGTGCCAGCAGCTTACAAGGGTTAACCTACAATGAGCAGTTCTTC
V: TRBV6-1; D: TRBD2; size: many; J: TRBJ2-3; CDR3: CAIRTSGTDTQYF; DNA: TGTGCCATCCGGACTAGCGGAACAGATACGCAGTATTTT
V: TRBV9; D: TRBD1; size: once; J: TRBJ1-4; CDR3: CASSEDRATEKLFF; DNA: TGTGCCAGCAGCGAGGACAGGGCGACCGAAAAACTGTTTTTT
V: TRBV5-1; D: NA; size: few; J: TRBJ2-5; CDR3: CASSLPGSQETQYF; DNA: TGCGCCAGCAGCTTGCCGGGGAGCCAAGAGACCCAGTACTTC
V: TRBV10-3; D: NA; size: NA; J: TRBJ1-1; CDR3: CAISESGIGNTEAFF; DNA: TGTGCCATCAGTGAGTCAGGCATTGGGAACACTGAAGCTTTCTTT
V: TRBV27; D: NA; size: few; J: TRBJ1-5; CDR3: CASSLWGRGDNQPQHF; DNA: TGTGCCAGCAGTTTATGGGGTCGAGGGGATAATCAGCCCCAGCATTTT
V: TRBV5-1; D: NA; size: many; J: TRBJ1-6; CDR3: CASSLGSGLNSPLHF; DNA: TGCGCCAGCAGCTTGGGTTCGGGGTTGAATTCACCCCTCCACTTT
V: TRBV24-1; D: NA; size: NA; J: TRBJ2-5; CDR3: CASARESETQYF; DNA: TGTGCCTCCGCCCGGGAGTCAGAGACCCAGTACTTC
V: TRBV7-3; D: TRBD1; size: NA; J: TRBJ2-1; CDR3: CVSSLGTGYNEQFF; DNA: TGTGTCAGCAGCTTAGGGACAGGGTACAATGAGCAGTTCTTC